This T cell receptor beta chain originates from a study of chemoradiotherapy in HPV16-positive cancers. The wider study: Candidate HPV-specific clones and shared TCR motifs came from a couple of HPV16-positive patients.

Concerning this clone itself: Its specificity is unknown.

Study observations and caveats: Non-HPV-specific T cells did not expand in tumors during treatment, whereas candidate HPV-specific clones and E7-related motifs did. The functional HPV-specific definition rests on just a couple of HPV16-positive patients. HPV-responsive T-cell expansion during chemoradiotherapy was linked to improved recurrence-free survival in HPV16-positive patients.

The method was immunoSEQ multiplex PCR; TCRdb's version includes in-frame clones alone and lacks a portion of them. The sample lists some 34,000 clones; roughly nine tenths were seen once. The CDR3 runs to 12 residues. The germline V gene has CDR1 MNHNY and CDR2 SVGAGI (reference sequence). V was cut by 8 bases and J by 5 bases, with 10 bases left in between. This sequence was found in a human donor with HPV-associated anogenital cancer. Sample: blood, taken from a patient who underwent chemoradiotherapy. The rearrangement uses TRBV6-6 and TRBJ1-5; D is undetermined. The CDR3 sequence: CASSSGDQPQHF. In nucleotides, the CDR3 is TGTGCCAGCTCTAGTGGGGATCAGCCCCAGCATTTT.